This TCR beta chain was documented in a study of cytotoxic CD8 clonotypes in ibrutinib-treated CLL. Of note for this clone: Its antigen is not known.

Findings of the study overall: The study found baseline clonality above age-matched healthy donors, tracking circulating CD8+ T-cell counts. Public clonotypes proved infrequent, and on treatment they shrank or remained steady.

The CDR3 runs 16 residues. Trimming removed 6 bases from V and 4 bases from J, with 21 bases in between. Germline assignment: CDR1 MDHEN and CDR2 SYDVKM. Clones were sequenced by immunoSEQ multiplex PCR, and TCRdb holds only the in-frame ones, with some missing. This table holds 250,000 to 350,000 clones, roughly 76% found once. The source is a human donor with chronic lymphocytic leukemia. The sequenced sample was PBMCs, obtained at disease progression, from a patient treated with ibrutinib. J is TRBJ1-1 and V is TRBV28, with D possibly TRBD1 on 6 matching bases. CDR3 in DNA: TGTGCCAGCAGCCTAAGGGGGATGGAGTCGGGCACTGAAGCTTTCTTT. Protein: CASSLRGMESGTEAFF.